Listed below are T cell receptor beta chains from one sample, sequenced in a study of cytomegalovirus exposure and HLA in healthy donors. Repertoires were generated with immunoSEQ multiplex PCR, while TCRdb's copy carries only in-frame clones and drops some. The sample has 120,000 or so clones; roughly 68% are singletons. The material sequenced was PBMCs. These receptors all stem from a woman aged 50 to 60 in good health and CMV-seropositive. Each CDR3 is given without its conserved first and last residue.

V gene: TRBV5-6; J gene: TRBJ2-1; CDR3 protein: ASSLGGGAYNEQF
V gene: TRBV6-1; J gene: TRBJ1-4; CDR3 protein: ASSESGGNEKLF
V gene: TRBV2; J gene: TRBJ2-1; CDR3 protein: ASRKGMGGEQF
V gene: TRBV27; J gene: TRBJ1-5; CDR3 protein: ASSRVSNQPQH
V gene: TRBV2; J gene: TRBJ2-7; CDR3 protein: ASSEGPSPGVQY
V gene: TRBV7-9; J gene: TRBJ1-4; CDR3 protein: ASSLVDGDEKLF
V gene: TRBV9; J gene: TRBJ2-5; CDR3 protein: ASSPSGGDETQY
V gene: TRBV4-2; J gene: TRBJ2-1; CDR3 protein: ASSQEEVGSYNEQF
V gene: TRBV2; J gene: TRBJ1-2; CDR3 protein: ASSGEGYGYT
V gene: TRBV6-6; J gene: TRBJ1-5; CDR3 protein: ASTAGLYSNQPQH
V gene: TRBV29-1; J gene: TRBJ1-1; CDR3 protein: SVARQLNTEAF
V gene: TRBV27; J gene: TRBJ2-7; CDR3 protein: ASSRAPGQGYEQY
V gene: TRBV9; J gene: TRBJ1-1; CDR3 protein: ASSATGLSSNTEAF
V gene: TRBV30; J gene: TRBJ1-3; CDR3 protein: AWRISSGNTIY
V gene: TRBV5-1; J gene: TRBJ2-2; CDR3 protein: ASSFLQTTGELF
V gene: TRBV5-4; J gene: TRBJ2-3; CDR3 protein: ASSRGQGAEDTQY
V gene: TRBV20-1; J gene: TRBJ2-5; CDR3 protein: SADYRETQY